This entry lists 15 T cell receptor beta chains sequenced from one sample in a study of blood T cell repertoires in COVID-19. Data came from immunoSEQ multiplex PCR; TCRdb stores just in-frame clones and leaves some out. This sample carries tens of thousands of clones, around three quarters of them seen once, and the ten largest clones take around 4.8%. Sequencing input: peripheral blood. These receptors were collected from a woman between 65 and 79 years old with acute or convalescent COVID-19.

V and J are TRBV7-2 and TRBJ1-1; D possibly corresponds to TRBD1 (6 bases). The V gene lost 5 bases and the J gene lost 1 base, with 17 bases spanning the gap. The CDR3 runs to 16 residues. The germline gives CDR1 SGHTA, CDR2 FQGNSA. DNA for the CDR3: TGTGCCAGCAGCCCATTGACAGGTGCCCAGAACACTGAAGCTTTCTTT. It specifies CASSPLTGAQNTEAFF.

This chain links TRBV20-1 with TRBJ2-7, with D maybe TRBD1 (5 bases). V dropped 5 bases and J dropped 5 bases, with 10 bases sitting between them. Germline V gives CDR1 DFQATT, CDR2 SNEGSKA (reference sequence). The CDR3 has 11 amino acids. The chain's CDR3 is CSAWTRNEQYF. CDR3 bases: TGCAGTGCTTGGACAAGGAACGAGCAGTACTTC.

The V gene is TRBV7-9, the J gene TRBJ1-1; no firm D call. Between the trimmed V and J ends, which lost 7 bases and 3 bases, there was a span of 12 bases. This CDR3 is 13 amino acids long. Germline loops: CDR1 SEHNR, CDR2 FQNEAQ (reference sequence). This chain's CDR3 is CASTSGLYTEAFF. CDR3 DNA: TGTGCCAGCACCTCGGGTCTTTACACTGAAGCTTTCTTT.

CDR3: CASSNGQVQETQYF. The CDR3 DNA sequence: TGCGCCAGCAGCAATGGACAGGTTCAAGAGACCCAGTACTTC. This chain joins TRBV5-1 and TRBJ2-5, with 7 bases matching TRBD1. The CDR3 sequence is 14 residues long. Germline CDR1 reads SGHRS; CDR2 reads YFSETQ. The ends lost 4 bases at V and 2 bases at J; junction bases unmatched: 5.

The chain uses TRBV4-1 and TRBJ2-2, with 8 nucleotides matching TRBD1. The CDR3 has 17 residues. Losses at the gene ends were 0 bases for V and 3 bases for J; bases not matched to a gene: 6. Per the germline V gene, CDR1 is MGHRA and CDR2 is YSYEKL. Written as DNA, the CDR3 is TGCGCCAGCAGCCAAGATTGGCAGGGGGCTTACACCGGGGAGCTGTTTTTT. It specifies CASSQDWQGAYTGELFF.

The rearrangement uses TRBV21-1 and TRBJ1-6. TRBV21-1 counts as a pseudogene. The CDR3 length is 19 residues. CDR3 region: CASSTPGGRPSSYNSPLHF. For the CDR3, the DNA is TGTGCCAGCAGCACCCCGGGGGGACGGCCGAGCTCCTATAATTCACCCCTCCACTTT.

V is TRBV18 and J is TRBJ1-6; the D gene is possibly TRBD1 (6 bases). The V and J ends lost 3 bases and 7 bases respectively, with 19 bases between them. Germline V gene lookup returns CDR1 KGHSH and CDR2 LQKENI. CDR3 length equals 17 residues. This CDR3 is CASSPVEGQGPNSPLHF. CDR3 nucleotides: TGTGCCAGCTCACCGGTAGAGGGTCAGGGGCCGAATTCACCCCTCCACTTT.

This clone occurred a few times. This rearrangement joins TRBV20-1 to TRBJ2-1, with D unclear. CDR3 length equals 12 residues. CDR1 and CDR2 (germline): DFQATT, SNEGSKA (reference sequence). Between the trimmed V and J ends, which lost 4 bases and 9 bases, there was a span of 13 bases. CDR3: CSANEIRVEQFF. The CDR3 coding sequence is TGCAGTGCTAATGAGATTCGCGTTGAGCAGTTCTTC.

This clone was counted between two and nine times. The chain carries TRBV6-5 and TRBJ2-2; D call uncertain. V lost 0 bases, J lost 1 base, and 6 bases lay in between. Germline V lookup: CDR1 MNHEY, CDR2 SVGAGI. The CDR3 covers 15 residues. The CDR3 here is CASSYSRQNTGELFF. DNA for the CDR3: TGTGCCAGCAGTTACTCGAGGCAGAACACCGGGGAGCTGTTTTTT.

This chain joins TRBV19 and TRBJ1-5, with D possibly matching TRBD1 (5 bases). This CDR3 is built from 15 residues. Trimming stripped 2 bases from V and 3 bases from J, with 11 bases between. Germline CDR1 reads LNHDA; CDR2 reads SQIVND (reference sequence). CDR3 nucleotide sequence: TGTGCCAGTAGTATATTGGACATATACAATCAGCCCCAGCATTTT. Translating gives CASSILDIYNQPQHF.

This clone was counted a single time. The genes are TRBV7-2 and TRBJ2-7; D call uncertain. The germline CDR1 and CDR2 sequences are SGHTA and FQGNSA. The V and J ends lost 4 bases and 2 bases respectively, with 3 bases between them. There are 11 residues in the CDR3. The CDR3 region has the DNA TGTGCCAGCAGCTCAGCCTACGAGCAGTACTTC. Residues: CASSSAYEQYF.

This clone was observed a few times. The J gene is TRBJ2-7, the V gene TRBV13; a weak D match, TRBD2 (6 bases). The CDR3 extends over 13 amino acids. Trimming pared 8 bases from V and 5 bases from J, leaving 16 bases between. CDR1 and CDR2 from the germline V gene are PRHDT and FYEKMQ (reference sequence). The CDR3 loop is CASLRWGVDEQYF. In nucleotides, the CDR3 is TGTGCCAGCTTGAGGTGGGGGGTAGACGAGCAGTACTTC.

The chain couples TRBV29-1 to TRBJ2-5; D possibly corresponds to TRBD1 (6 bases). V was cut by 1 base and J by 0 bases, with 18 bases left in between. The germline CDR1 and CDR2 sequences are SQVTM and ANQGSEA. The CDR3 totals 17 residues. The CDR3 is CSVEAPRDIRYQETQYF. The CDR3 region has the DNA TGCAGCGTTGAAGCTCCCCGGGACATCCGGTACCAAGAGACCCAGTACTTC.

This clone has just a few counts. The J gene is TRBJ2-1, the V gene TRBV5-1; D is possibly TRBD2 (6 bases). V lost 5 bases and J lost 4, with 19 bases in between. The CDR3 is 16 residues long. From germline, CDR1 is SGHRS and CDR2 YFSETQ. The CDR3 reads CASSSGVQDYYNEQFF. In nucleotides, the CDR3 is TGCGCCAGCAGTTCGGGGGTGCAGGACTATTACAATGAGCAGTTCTTC.

In the case of this clone: The junction departs from the called germline gene at one end, perhaps through a read error. The V gene is TRBV19, the J gene TRBJ2-1; 11 positions match TRBD2. Germline-derived CDR1 and CDR2 are LNHDA and SQIVND (reference sequence). The CDR3 totals 15 residues. The CDR3 protein is CASKDPSGGYTEQFF. The CDR3 region has the DNA TGTGCCAGTAAAGACCCTAGCGGGGGGTACACTGAGCAGTTCTTC.